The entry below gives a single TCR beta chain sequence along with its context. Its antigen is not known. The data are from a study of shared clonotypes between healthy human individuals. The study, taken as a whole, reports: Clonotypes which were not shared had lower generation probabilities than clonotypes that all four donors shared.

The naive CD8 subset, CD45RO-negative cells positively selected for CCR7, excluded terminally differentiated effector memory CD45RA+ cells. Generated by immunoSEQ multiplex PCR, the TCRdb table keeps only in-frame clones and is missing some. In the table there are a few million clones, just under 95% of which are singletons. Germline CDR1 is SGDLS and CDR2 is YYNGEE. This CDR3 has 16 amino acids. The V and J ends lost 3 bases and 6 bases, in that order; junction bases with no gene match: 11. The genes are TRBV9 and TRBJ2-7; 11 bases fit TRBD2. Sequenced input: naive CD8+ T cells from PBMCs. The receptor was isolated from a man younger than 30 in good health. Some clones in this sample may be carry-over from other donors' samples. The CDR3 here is CASSAGTSGREGEQYF. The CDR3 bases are TGTGCCAGCAGCGCCGGCACTAGCGGGAGAGAGGGCGAGCAGTACTTC.